Given below is one TCR beta chain in context. Its specificity is not known. This record comes from a study of vaccination effects on CD4 cells after COVID-19. The assay was immunoSEQ multiplex PCR, and TCRdb's table has in-frame clones only and misses some. The sample records 35,000 to 40,000 clones, roughly 79% being singletons. V was shortened by 2 bases and J by 4 bases, with 14 bases between the two germline ends. CDR3 length: 15 amino acids. Germline V CDR1 and CDR2: MNHEY, SVGAGI. Sequencing was preceded by expansion of antigen-specific CD4+ T cells with viral peptide pools in the ViraFEST assay. After roughly eleven days in culture, the CD4+ T cells were isolated. Each participant was given two doses of one vaccine (BNT162b2 or mRNA-1273).

The source was CD4+ T cells from PBMCs cultured with HCoV-NL63 spike peptides, collected after COVID-19 vaccination. The rearrangement joins TRBV6-5 to TRBJ2-5, with a tentative D call TRBD2 (5 bases). This clonotype originated in a human donor who received a COVID-19 vaccine. Some clones in this sample may be carry-over from other donors' samples. CDR3 sequence reads: CASSYLAPQGETQYF. For the CDR3, the DNA is TGTGCCAGCAGTTACCTAGCACCACAAGGAGAGACCCAGTACTTC.